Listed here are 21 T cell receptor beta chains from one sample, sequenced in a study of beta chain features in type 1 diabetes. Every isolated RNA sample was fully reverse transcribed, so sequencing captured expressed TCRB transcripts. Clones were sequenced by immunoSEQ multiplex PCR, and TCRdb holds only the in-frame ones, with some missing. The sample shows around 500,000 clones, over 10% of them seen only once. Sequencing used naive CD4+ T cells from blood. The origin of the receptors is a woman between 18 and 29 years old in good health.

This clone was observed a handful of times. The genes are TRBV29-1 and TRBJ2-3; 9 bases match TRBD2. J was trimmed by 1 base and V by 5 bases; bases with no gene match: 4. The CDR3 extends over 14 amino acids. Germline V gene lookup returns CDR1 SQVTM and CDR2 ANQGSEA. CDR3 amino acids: CSVTLAGRTDTQYF. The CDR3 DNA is TGCAGCGTTACCCTAGCGGGACGCACAGATACGCAGTATTTT.

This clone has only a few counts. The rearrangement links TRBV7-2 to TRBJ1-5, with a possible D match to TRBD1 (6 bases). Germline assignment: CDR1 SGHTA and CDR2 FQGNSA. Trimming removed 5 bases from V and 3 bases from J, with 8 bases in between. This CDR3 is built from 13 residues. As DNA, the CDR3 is TGTGCCAGCAGCCCAGGGGCCAATCAGCCCCAGCATTTT. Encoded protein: CASSPGANQPQHF.

The CDR3 region is CASSFDWDQPQHF. The CDR3 DNA sequence: TGTGCCAGCAGCTTTGACTGGGATCAGCCCCAGCATTTT. V gene TRBV7-2 combines with J gene TRBJ1-5; D is undetermined. V gave up 3 bases and J gave up 5 bases, with 8 bases separating them. Germline V lookup: CDR1 SGHTA, CDR2 FQGNSA. The CDR3 consists of 13 residues.

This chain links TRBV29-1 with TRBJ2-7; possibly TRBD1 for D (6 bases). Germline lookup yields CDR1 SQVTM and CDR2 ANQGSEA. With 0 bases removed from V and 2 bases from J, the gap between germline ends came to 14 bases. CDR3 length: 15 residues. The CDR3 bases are TGCAGCGTTGAAGACAGGGGTCTCCTTACCTACGAGCAGTACTTC. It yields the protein CSVEDRGLLTYEQYF.

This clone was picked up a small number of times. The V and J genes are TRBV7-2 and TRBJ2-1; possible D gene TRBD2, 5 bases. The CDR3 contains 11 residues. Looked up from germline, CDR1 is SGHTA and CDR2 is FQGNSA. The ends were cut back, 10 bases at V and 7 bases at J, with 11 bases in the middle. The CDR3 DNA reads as TGTGCCAACCCGGAGCGGAATGAGCAGTTCTTC. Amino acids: CANPERNEQFF.

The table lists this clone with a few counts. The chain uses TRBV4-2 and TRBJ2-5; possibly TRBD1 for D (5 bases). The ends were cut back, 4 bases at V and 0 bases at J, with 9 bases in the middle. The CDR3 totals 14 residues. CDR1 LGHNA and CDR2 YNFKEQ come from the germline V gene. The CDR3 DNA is TGTGCCAGCAGCCTGGGGCACAACCAAGAGACCCAGTACTTC. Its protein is CASSLGHNQETQYF.

As DNA, the CDR3 is TGTGCCAGCAGCAATTGGGACATGGGGCGAACTCAGCCCCAGCATTTT. Its protein is CASSNWDMGRTQPQHF. The gene calls are TRBV6-6 and TRBJ1-5, with D possibly TRBD1 on 6 matching bases. With 6 bases removed from V and 6 bases from J, the gap between germline ends came to 21 bases. The CDR3 totals 16 residues. Germline V gene lookup returns CDR1 MNHNY and CDR2 SVGAGI (reference sequence).

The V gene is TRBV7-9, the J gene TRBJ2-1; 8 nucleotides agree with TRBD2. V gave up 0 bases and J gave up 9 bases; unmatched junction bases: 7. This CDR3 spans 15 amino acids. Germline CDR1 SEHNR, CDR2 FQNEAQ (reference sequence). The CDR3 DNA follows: TGTGCCAGCAGCTTAGCGGGCGGGAGGTTCACTGAGCAGTTCTTC. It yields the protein CASSLAGGRFTEQFF.

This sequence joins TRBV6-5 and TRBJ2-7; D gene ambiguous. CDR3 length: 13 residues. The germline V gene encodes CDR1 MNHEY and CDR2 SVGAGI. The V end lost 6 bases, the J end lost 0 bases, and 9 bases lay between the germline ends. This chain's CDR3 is CASSRPASYEQYF. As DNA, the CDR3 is TGTGCCAGCAGCCGTCCTGCCTCCTACGAGCAGTACTTC.

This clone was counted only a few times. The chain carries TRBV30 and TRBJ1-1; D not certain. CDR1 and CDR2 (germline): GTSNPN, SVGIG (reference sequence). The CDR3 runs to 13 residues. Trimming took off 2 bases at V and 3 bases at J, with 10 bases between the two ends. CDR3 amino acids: CAWSFRWDTEAFF. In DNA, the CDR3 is TGTGCCTGGAGTTTCCGCTGGGACACTGAAGCTTTCTTT.

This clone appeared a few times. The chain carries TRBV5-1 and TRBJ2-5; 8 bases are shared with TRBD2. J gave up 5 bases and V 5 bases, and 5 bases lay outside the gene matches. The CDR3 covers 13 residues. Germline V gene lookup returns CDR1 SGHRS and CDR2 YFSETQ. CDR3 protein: CASRRASGETQYF. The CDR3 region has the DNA TGCGCCAGCAGGCGGGCTAGCGGGGAGACCCAGTACTTC.

In nucleotides, the CDR3 is TGTGCCAGCAGCTTACGGACAGTCCCGGCTTTCTTT. Amino acid sequence: CASSLRTVPAFF. The chain uses TRBV13 and TRBJ1-1, with D tentatively TRBD1 (6 bases). CDR3 length equals 12 residues. Germline CDR1 is PRHDT and CDR2 is FYEKMQ (reference sequence). V lost 2 bases and J lost 11, with 12 bases in between.

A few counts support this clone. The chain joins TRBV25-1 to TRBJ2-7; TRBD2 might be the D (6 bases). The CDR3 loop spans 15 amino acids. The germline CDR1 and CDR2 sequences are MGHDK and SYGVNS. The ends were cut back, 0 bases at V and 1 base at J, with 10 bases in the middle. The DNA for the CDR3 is TGTGCCAGCAGTGAATATGGGGGGAATTCCTACGAGCAGTACTTC. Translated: CASSEYGGNSYEQYF.

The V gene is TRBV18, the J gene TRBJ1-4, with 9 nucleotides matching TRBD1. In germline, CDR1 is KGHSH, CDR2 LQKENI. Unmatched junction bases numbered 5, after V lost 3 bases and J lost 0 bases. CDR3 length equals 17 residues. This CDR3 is CASSPRGQGATNEKLFF. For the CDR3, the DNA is TGTGCCAGCTCACCGAGGGGACAGGGAGCAACTAATGAAAAACTGTTTTTT. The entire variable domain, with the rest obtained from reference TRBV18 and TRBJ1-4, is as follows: NAGVMQNPRHLVRRRGQEARLRCSPMKGHSHVYWYRQLPEEGLKFMVYLQKENIIDESGMPKERFSAEFPKEGPSILRIQQVVRGDSAAYFCASSPRGQGATNEKLFFGSGTQLSVL.

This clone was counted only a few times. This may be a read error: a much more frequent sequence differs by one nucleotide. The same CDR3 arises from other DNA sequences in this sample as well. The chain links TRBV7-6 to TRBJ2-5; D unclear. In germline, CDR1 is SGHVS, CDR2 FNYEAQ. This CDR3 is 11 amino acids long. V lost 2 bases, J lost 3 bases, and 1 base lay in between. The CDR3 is CASSLKETQYF. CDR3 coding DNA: TGTGCCAGCAGCTTAAAAGAGACCCAGTACTTC.

CDR3 nucleotide sequence: TGCAGCGCCTTTCCGGGCTACACCTTC. Translating it yields CSAFPGYTF. The chain combines TRBV20-1 with TRBJ1-2; D is ambiguous. Germline CDR1 and CDR2: DFQATT and SNEGSKA (reference sequence). CDR3 length: 9 amino acids.

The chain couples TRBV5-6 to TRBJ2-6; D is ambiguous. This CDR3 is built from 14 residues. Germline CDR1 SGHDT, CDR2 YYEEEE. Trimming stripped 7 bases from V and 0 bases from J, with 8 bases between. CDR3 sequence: CASLRFSGANVLTF. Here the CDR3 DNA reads TGTGCCAGCTTGCGTTTCTCTGGGGCCAACGTCCTGACTTTC.

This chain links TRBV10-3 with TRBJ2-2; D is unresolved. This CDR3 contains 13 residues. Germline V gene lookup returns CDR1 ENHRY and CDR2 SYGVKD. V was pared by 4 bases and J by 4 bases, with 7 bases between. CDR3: CAISGAPTGELFF. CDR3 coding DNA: TGTGCCATCAGTGGGGCCCCCACCGGGGAGCTGTTTTTT.

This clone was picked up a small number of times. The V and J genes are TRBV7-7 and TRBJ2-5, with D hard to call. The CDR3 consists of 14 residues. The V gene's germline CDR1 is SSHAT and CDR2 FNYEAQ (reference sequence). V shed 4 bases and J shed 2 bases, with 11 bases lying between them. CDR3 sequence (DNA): TGTGCCAGCAGCTCTACCTCGATTCAAGAGACCCAGTACTTC. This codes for CASSSTSIQETQYF.

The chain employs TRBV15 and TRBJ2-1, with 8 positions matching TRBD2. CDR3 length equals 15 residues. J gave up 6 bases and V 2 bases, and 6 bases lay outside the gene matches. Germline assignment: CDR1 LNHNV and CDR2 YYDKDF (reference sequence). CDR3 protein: CATSRRTGTSNEQFF. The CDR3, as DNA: TGTGCCACCAGCAGAAGAACCGGGACTAGCAATGAGCAGTTCTTC. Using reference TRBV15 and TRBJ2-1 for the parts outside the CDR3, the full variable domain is DAMVIQNPRYQVTQFGKPVTLSCSQTLNHNVMYWYQQKSSQAPKLLFHYYDKDFNNEADTPDNFQSRRPNTSFCFLDIRSPGLGDTAMYLCATSRRTGTSNEQFFGPGTRLTVL.

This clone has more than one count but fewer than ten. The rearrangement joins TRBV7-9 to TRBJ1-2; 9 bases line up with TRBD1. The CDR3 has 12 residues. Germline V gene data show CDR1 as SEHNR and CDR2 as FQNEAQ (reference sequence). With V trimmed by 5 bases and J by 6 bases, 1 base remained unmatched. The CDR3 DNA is TGTGCCAGCAGCCGGGACAGGGATGGCTACACCTTC. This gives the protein CASSRDRDGYTF.